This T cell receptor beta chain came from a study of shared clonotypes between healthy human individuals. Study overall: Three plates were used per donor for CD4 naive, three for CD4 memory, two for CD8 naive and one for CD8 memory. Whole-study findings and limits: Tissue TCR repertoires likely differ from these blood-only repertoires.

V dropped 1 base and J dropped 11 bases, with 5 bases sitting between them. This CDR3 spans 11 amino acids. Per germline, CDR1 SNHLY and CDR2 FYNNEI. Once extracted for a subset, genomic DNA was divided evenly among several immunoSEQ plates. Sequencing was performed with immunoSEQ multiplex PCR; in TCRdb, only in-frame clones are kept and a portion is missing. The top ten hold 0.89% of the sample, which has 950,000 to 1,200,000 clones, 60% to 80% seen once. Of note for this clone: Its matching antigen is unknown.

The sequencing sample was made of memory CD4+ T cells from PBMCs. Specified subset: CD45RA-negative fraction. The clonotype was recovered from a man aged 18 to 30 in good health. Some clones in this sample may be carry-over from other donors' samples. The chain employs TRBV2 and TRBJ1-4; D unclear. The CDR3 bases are TGTGCCAGCAGTGAAGGTCGGAAACTGTTTTTT. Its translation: CASSEGRKLFF.